This T cell receptor (beta chain) was obtained from a study of cytomegalovirus exposure and HLA in healthy donors. The table lists this clone with a few counts. Its antigen is undetermined. General study points: Presence/absence results assume similar sequencing depth per donor, which may not hold.

Primers: 60 Vbeta forward and 13 Jbeta reverse. The data were produced by immunoSEQ multiplex PCR, yet TCRdb's version contains in-frame clones alone and is incomplete. The sample has roughly 150,000 clones, less than 10% seen once. The V end lost 1 base, the J end lost 0 bases, and 9 bases lay between the germline ends. The CDR3 spans 16 residues. Germline V gives CDR1 LNHDA, CDR2 SQIVND (reference sequence). Sequenced material: PBMCs. The genes are TRBV19 and TRBJ2-2, with TRBD1 as a possible D gene (5 bases). The receptor was derived from a man in his forties or fifties in good health and CMV-seronegative. The CDR3 DNA is TGTGCCAGTAGTATAGGGAGACAGCCGAACACCGGGGAGCTGTTTTTT. Protein sequence: CASSIGRQPNTGELFF.